This entry is about one T cell receptor (beta chain). Antigen: not known. For sequencing, patients were chosen who had shown expansion of CD8+CD57+ cells by flow cytometry. A severe acquired aplastic anemia diagnosis applied to all patients. CDR1 LGHDT and CDR2 YNNKEL come from the germline V gene (reference sequence). The CDR3 is 18 amino acids. V was clipped by 3 bases and J by 4 bases; unmatched bases: 14. This sample stems from a study of CD8+CD57+ T cells in acquired aplastic anemia. Study background: Each DNA sample taken from sorted CD4+ and CD8+ cells came to roughly 3.5 ug on average.

Study findings and constraints: Controls did not differ significantly from patients in CD8+ Simpson's diversity.

TCR beta VDJ and CDR3 profiles were obtained from a genomic DNA template. Using its own MiXCR run on the reads, TCRdb lists one record per CDR3 protein. Here the sample spans 200,000 to 250,000 distinct CDR3 sequences, almost 50% being singletons. J is TRBJ1-3 and V is TRBV3-1, with TRBD1 identical over 8 bases. The TCR comes from a human donor with aplastic anemia. Sequencing used sorted CD4+, CD8+, or CD8+CD57+ T cells (not recorded which) from PBMCs. The CDR3 sequence: CASSHPGGAGAGGNTIYF. The DNA of the CDR3 is TGTGCCAGCAGCCACCCAGGGGGCGCGGGTGCCGGAGGAAACACCATATATTTT.